Presented here are 17 T cell receptor beta chains from one specimen sequenced in a study of T cell responses to AZD1222 COVID-19 vaccine. The repertoire was sequenced with immunoSEQ multiplex PCR; TCRdb's copy has only in-frame clones and lacks some. The profile shows 94,000 or so clones, about 88% of them singletons. The starting material was peripheral blood, obtained on day 0 of AZD1222 vaccination. The receptors here all came from an adult in good health.

The J gene is TRBJ1-4, the V gene TRBV3-1 (or the pseudogene TRBV3-2); TRBD1 aligns across 7 bases. Germline CDR1 is LGHDT and CDR2 is YNNKEL (reference sequence). The CDR3 loop spans 15 amino acids. Trimming cost V 1 base and J 8 bases; bases outside gene matches: 7. Here the CDR3 DNA reads TGTGCCAGCAGCCAAGGAAAACAGGGGTACGAAAAACTGTTTTTT. Translation gives CASSQGKQGYEKLFF.

The chain links TRBV12-3 or TRBV12-4 to TRBJ2-1, with D perhaps TRBD2 (5 bases). This CDR3 is 13 amino acids long. The V end lost 8 bases, the J end lost 4 bases, and 12 bases lay between the germline ends. For the CDR3, the DNA is TGTGCCAGCTGGTCGGGGATGTACAATGAGCAGTTCTTC. Translation: CASWSGMYNEQFF.

The gene calls are TRBV28 and TRBJ1-5, with D possibly matching TRBD1 (5 bases). The V end was cut by 7 bases, the J end by 1 base, with 11 bases between. The CDR3 runs to 14 residues. CDR1 is MDHEN, CDR2 SYDVKM, per germline. Written as DNA, the CDR3 is TGTGCCAGCACCGACAGTGACAGCAATCAGCCCCAGCATTTT. It specifies CASTDSDSNQPQHF.

The chain employs TRBV27 and TRBJ1-2; D gene unclear. The CDR3 has 14 residues. The ends were cut back, 5 bases at V and 3 bases at J, with 13 bases in the middle. CDR1 MNHEY and CDR2 SMNVEV come from the germline V gene (reference sequence). CDR3 nucleotides: TGTGCCAGCAGTCCCCGACCTTTTTACTATGGCTACACCTTC. Residues: CASSPRPFYYGYTF.

The chain uses TRBV27 and TRBJ2-7; D may match TRBD1 or TRBD2 (5 bases each). The V end lost 4 bases, the J end lost 6 bases, and 16 bases lay between the germline ends. CDR3 length equals 14 residues. CDR1 and CDR2 (germline): MNHEY, SMNVEV (reference sequence). CDR3 residues: CASSYSGLNGEQYF. Here the CDR3 DNA reads TGTGCCAGCAGTTATTCGGGGCTAAATGGCGAGCAGTACTTC.

The chain carries TRBV27 and TRBJ2-7, with TRBD2 matching over 12 bases. CDR3 length: 15 residues. V trimming: 5 bases; J trimming: 6 bases; junction bases outside the gene matches: 8. The V gene's germline CDR1 is MNHEY and CDR2 SMNVEV (reference sequence). The DNA for the CDR3 is TGTGCCAGCAGTGCTCGACTAGCGGGGGACACCGAGCAGTACTTC. Its protein is CASSARLAGDTEQYF.

This chain uses TRBV9 with TRBJ2-5; D is perhaps TRBD2 (6 bases). The length of the CDR3 is 15 residues. Looked up from germline, CDR1 is SGDLS and CDR2 is YYNGEE. Trimming stripped 0 bases from V and 0 bases from J, with 9 bases between. The CDR3 reads CASSVGGEDQETQYF. CDR3 sequence (DNA): TGTGCCAGCAGCGTAGGGGGGGAGGACCAAGAGACCCAGTACTTC.

The CDR3 bases are TGTGCCAGCAGTTCCAGGGTAAGCTCCTACAATGAGCAGTTCTTC. The encoded protein is CASSSRVSSYNEQFF. The rearrangement joins TRBV7-9 to TRBJ2-1, with D tentatively TRBD1 (5 bases). Germline V gene lookup returns CDR1 SEHNR and CDR2 FQNEAQ (reference sequence). V lost 6 bases, J lost 0 bases, and 12 bases lay in between. The CDR3 sequence is 15 residues long.

As for this clone: The junction and the germline gene differ at one end; a read error may be behind it. This chain uses TRBV20-1 with TRBJ1-5; TRBD1 is a possible D gene (6 bases). Germline V gene sequence: CDR1 DFQATT, CDR2 SNEGSKA (reference sequence). This CDR3 is built from 15 residues. The CDR3 loop is CSASAYRDGKQPQHF. In DNA, the CDR3 is TGCAGTGCTAGTGCCTACAGGGACGGCAAACAGCCCCAGCATTTT.

The chain joins TRBV6-5 to TRBJ2-1; 8 nucleotides line up with TRBD1. Germline-derived CDR1 and CDR2 are MNHEY and SVGAGI. This CDR3 is built from 15 residues. V lost 3 bases to trimming and J lost 7 bases; unmatched junction nucleotides: 8. The CDR3 sequence is CASSYGAGGWNEQFF. The CDR3 DNA follows: TGTGCCAGCAGTTATGGAGCAGGGGGCTGGAATGAGCAGTTCTTC.

The chain has TRBV5-6 and TRBJ1-1; D is undetermined. Germline V gives CDR1 SGHDT, CDR2 YYEEEE. CDR3 length: 12 amino acids. The germline V and J ends were trimmed by 2 bases and 5 bases, with 7 bases remaining between them. CDR3 nucleotides: TGTGCCAGCAGCTTTAGTTCTACTGAAGCTTTCTTT. This codes for CASSFSSTEAFF.

The V call is TRBV27, the J call TRBJ1-4; 7 bases are shared with TRBD1. V lost 5 bases and J lost 8; bases outside the gene matches: 11. The V gene's germline CDR1 is MNHEY and CDR2 SMNVEV (reference sequence). The CDR3 extends over 15 amino acids. The CDR3: CASSVTGLIWEKLFF. DNA of the CDR3: TGTGCCAGCAGTGTGACAGGGTTAATATGGGAAAAACTGTTTTTT.

The rearrangement joins TRBV2 to TRBJ1-2; TRBD1 is a possible D gene (6 bases). In germline, CDR1 is SNHLY, CDR2 FYNNEI. V lost 9 bases to trimming and J lost 4 bases, with 12 bases between them. The CDR3 covers 12 residues. CDR3 region: CARQGVGYGYTF. The CDR3 DNA sequence: TGTGCCAGACAGGGTGTGGGCTATGGCTACACCTTC.

The CDR3 nucleotides read TGTGCCAGTTCCGGGACAGAAGATTCACCCCTCCACTTT. Translating gives CASSGTEDSPLHF. The chain links TRBV19 to TRBJ1-6; the match to TRBD1 covers 7 bases. The V segment lost 8 bases and the J segment 8 bases; nucleotides outside the gene matches: 6. From germline, CDR1 is LNHDA and CDR2 SQIVND (reference sequence). The CDR3 is 13 residues long.

This chain joins TRBV4-3 and TRBJ2-7; TRBD1 is a possible D gene (6 bases). The V gene lost 0 bases and the J gene lost 6 bases, with 15 bases spanning the gap. This CDR3 is 15 amino acids long. Germline V gene sequence: CDR1 LGHNA, CDR2 YSLEER. The CDR3, as DNA: TGCGCCAGCAGCCAAGATCTTAGGGGGACCGGCGAGCAGTACTTC. It specifies CASSQDLRGTGEQYF.

V usage is TRBV24-1 and J usage is TRBJ1-1, with TRBD1 as a possible D gene (5 bases). Germline loops: CDR1 KGHDR, CDR2 SFDVKD. V was clipped by 3 bases and J by 7 bases, with 8 bases between them. There are 12 residues in the CDR3. The CDR3 coding sequence is TGTGCCACCAGTGATGGAACAGGTGAAGCTTTCTTT. This translates into CATSDGTGEAFF.

This chain joins TRBV6-5 and TRBJ2-3; D uncertain. Trimming cost V 7 bases and J 1 base, with 9 bases left between them. The CDR3 sequence is 13 residues long. Germline assignment: CDR1 MNHEY and CDR2 SVGAGI. The chain's CDR3 is CASTIPGTDTQYF. The CDR3 bases are TGTGCCAGCACAATACCGGGCACAGATACGCAGTATTTT.